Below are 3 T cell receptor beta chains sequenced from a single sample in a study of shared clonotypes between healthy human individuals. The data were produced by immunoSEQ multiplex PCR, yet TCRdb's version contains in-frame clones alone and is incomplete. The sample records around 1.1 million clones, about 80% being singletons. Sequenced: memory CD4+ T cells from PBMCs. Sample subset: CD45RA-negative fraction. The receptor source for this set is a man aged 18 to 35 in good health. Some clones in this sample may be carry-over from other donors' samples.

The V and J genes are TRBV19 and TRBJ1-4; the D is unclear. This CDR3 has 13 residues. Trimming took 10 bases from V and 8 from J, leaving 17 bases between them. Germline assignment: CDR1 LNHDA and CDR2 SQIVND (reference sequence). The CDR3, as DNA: TGTGCCACCGGACGGCAGGTTGGCGAAAAACTGTTTTTT. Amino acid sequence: CATGRQVGEKLFF. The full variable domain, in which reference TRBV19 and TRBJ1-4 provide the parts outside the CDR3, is DGGITQSPKYLFRKEGQNVTLSCEQNLNHDAMYWYRQDPGQGLRLIYYSQIVNDFQKGDIAEGYSVSREKKESFPLTVTSAQKNPTAFYLCATGRQVGEKLFFGSGTQLSVL.

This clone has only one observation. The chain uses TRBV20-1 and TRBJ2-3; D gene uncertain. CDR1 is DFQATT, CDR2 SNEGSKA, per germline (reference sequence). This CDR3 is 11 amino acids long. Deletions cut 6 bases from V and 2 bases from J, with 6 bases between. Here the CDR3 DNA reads TGCAGTGCCTCCGTCACAGATACGCAGTATTTT. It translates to CSASVTDTQYF.

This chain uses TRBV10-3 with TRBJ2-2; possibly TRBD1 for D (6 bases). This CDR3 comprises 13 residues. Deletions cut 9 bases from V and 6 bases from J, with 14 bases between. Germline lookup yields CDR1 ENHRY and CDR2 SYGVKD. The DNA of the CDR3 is TGTGCCATTTGGACAGATGACGCCGGGGAGCTGTTTTTT. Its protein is CAIWTDDAGELFF.